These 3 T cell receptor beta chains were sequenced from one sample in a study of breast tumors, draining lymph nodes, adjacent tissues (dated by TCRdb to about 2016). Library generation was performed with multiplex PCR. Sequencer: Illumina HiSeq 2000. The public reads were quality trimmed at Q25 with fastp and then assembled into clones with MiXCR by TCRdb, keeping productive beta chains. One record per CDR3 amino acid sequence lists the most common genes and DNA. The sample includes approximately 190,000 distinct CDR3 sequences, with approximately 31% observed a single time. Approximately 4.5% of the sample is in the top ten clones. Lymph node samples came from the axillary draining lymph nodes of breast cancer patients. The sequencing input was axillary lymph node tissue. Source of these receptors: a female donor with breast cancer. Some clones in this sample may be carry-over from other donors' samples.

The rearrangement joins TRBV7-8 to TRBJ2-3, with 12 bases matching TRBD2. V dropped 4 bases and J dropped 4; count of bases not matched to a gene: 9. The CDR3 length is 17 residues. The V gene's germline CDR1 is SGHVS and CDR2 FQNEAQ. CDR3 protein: CASSSLTSGRGADTQYF. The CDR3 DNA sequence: TGTGCCAGCAGCTCCTTGACTAGCGGGAGAGGGGCAGATACGCAGTATTTT.

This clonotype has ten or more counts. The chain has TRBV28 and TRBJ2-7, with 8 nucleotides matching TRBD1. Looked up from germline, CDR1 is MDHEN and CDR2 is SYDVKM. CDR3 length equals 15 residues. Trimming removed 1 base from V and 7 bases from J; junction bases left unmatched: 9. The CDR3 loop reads CASSLSGQGAREQYF. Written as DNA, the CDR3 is TGTGCCAGCAGTTTATCTGGGCAGGGGGCGCGGGAGCAGTACTTC.

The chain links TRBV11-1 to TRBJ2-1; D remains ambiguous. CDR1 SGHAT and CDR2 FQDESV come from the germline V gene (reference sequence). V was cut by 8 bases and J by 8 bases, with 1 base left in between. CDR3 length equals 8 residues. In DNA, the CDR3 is TGTGCCAGCTATGAGCAGTTCTTC. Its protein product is CASYEQFF.